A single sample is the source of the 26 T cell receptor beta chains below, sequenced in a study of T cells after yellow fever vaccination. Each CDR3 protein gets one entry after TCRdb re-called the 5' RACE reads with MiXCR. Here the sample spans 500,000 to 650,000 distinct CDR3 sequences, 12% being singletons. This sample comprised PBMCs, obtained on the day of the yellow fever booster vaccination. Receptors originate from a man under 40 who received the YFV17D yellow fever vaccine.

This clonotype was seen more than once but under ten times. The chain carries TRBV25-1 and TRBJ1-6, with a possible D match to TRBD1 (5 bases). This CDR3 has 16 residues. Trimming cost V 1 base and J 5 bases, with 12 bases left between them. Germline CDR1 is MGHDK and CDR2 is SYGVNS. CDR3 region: CASSESGTGDNSPLHF. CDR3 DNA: TGTGCCAGCAGTGAATCTGGAACAGGAGATAATTCACCCCTCCACTTT.

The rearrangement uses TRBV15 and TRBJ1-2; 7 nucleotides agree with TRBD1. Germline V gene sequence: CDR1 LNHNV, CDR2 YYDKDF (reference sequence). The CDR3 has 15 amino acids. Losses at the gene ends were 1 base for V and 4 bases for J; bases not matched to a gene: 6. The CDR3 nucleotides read TGTGCCACCAGCAGAGTCCCCCGGGACAGCTATGGCTACACCTTC. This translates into CATSRVPRDSYGYTF.

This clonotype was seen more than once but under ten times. CDR3 amino acids: CSASQEGGEKLFF. CDR3 nucleotide sequence: TGCAGTGCTAGCCAGGAAGGTGGTGAAAAACTGTTTTTT. This chain uses TRBV20-1 with TRBJ1-4; the D is unclear. This CDR3 is built from 13 residues. The V end lost 3 bases, the J end lost 7 bases, and 12 bases lay between the germline ends. Germline V gene data show CDR1 as DFQATT and CDR2 as SNEGSKA (reference sequence).

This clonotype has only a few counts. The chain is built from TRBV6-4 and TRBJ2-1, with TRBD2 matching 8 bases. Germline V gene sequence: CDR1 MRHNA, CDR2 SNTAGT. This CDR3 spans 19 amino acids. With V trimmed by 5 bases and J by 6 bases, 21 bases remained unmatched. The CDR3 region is CASSLKPSEREKNGNEQFF. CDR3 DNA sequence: TGTGCCAGCAGTCTAAAACCAAGTGAGCGGGAGAAAAATGGCAATGAGCAGTTCTTC.

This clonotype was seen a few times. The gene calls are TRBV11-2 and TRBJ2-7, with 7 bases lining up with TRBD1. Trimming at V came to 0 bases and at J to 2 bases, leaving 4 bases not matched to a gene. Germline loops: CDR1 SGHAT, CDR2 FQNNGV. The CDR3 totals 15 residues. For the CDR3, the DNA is TGTGCCAGCAGCTTAGACACGACAGGGACCTACGAGCAGTACTTC. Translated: CASSLDTTGTYEQYF.

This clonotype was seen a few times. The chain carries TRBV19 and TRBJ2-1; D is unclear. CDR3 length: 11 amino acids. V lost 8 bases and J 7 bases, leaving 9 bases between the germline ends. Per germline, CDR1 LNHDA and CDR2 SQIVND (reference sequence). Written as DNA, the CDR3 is TGTGCCAGTGGGAATCGGAATGAGCAGTTCTTC. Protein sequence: CASGNRNEQFF.

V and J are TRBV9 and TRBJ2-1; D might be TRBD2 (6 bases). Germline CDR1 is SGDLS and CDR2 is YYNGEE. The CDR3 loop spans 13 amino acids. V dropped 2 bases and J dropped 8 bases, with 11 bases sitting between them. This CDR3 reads CASSVALADEQFF. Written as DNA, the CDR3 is TGTGCCAGCAGCGTCGCCTTAGCGGATGAGCAGTTCTTC.

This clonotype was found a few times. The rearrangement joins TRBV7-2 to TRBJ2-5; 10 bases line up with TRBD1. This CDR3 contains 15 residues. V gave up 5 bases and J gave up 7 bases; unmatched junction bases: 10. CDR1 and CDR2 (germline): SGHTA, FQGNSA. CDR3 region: CASSLSTGGRGTQYF. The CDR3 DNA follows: TGTGCCAGCAGCCTATCGACAGGGGGCAGGGGGACCCAGTACTTC.

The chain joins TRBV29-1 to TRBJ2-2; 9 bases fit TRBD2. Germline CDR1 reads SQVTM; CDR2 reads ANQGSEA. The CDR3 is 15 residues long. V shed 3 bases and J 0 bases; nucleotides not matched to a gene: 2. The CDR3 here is CSVEASGTNTGELFF. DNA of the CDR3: TGCAGCGTTGAGGCTAGCGGGACGAACACCGGGGAGCTGTTTTTT.

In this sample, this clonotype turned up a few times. The CDR3 loop is CASSLREGLAGVFGFRDEQFF. In DNA, the CDR3 is TGTGCCAGCAGCTTAAGGGAAGGACTAGCGGGAGTCTTTGGATTTAGGGATGAGCAGTTCTTC. The chain joins TRBV7-3 to TRBJ2-1; 13 bases line up with TRBD2. CDR1 and CDR2 (germline): SGHTA, FQGTGA. This CDR3 spans 21 amino acids. V lost 1 base and J lost 8; bases outside the gene matches: 20.

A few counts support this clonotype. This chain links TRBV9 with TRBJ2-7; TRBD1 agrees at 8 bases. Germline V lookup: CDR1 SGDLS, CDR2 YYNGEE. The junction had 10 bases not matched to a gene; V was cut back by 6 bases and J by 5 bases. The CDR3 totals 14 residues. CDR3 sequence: CASNSGQGLNEQYF. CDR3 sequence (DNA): TGTGCCAGCAACTCCGGACAGGGTTTGAACGAGCAGTACTTC.

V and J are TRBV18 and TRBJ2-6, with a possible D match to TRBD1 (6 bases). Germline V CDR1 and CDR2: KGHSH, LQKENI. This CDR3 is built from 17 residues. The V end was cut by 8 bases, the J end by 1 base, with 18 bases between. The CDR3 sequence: CASKGVTQISGANVLTF. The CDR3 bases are TGTGCCAGCAAGGGGGTCACCCAAATTTCTGGGGCCAACGTCCTGACTTTC.

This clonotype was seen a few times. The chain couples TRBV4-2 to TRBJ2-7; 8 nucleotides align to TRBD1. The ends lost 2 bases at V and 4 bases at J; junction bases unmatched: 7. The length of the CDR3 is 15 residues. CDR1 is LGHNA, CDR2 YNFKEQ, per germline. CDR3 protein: CASSQTQGERYEQYF. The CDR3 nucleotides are TGTGCCAGCAGCCAAACACAGGGGGAGAGGTACGAGCAGTACTTC.

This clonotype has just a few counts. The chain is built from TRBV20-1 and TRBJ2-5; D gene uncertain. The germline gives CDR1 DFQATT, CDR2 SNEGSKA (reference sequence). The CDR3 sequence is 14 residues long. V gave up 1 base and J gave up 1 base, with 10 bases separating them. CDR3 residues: CSARGQDLQETQYF. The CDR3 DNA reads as TGCAGTGCTAGAGGGCAGGACCTCCAAGAGACCCAGTACTTC.

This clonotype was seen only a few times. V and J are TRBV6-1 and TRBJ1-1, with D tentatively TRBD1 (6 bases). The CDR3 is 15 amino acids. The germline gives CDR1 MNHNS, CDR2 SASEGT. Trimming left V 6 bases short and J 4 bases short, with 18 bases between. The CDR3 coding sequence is TGTGCCAGCAGCCCCCTCGACAGGTTGAGCACTGAAGCTTTCTTT. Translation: CASSPLDRLSTEAFF.

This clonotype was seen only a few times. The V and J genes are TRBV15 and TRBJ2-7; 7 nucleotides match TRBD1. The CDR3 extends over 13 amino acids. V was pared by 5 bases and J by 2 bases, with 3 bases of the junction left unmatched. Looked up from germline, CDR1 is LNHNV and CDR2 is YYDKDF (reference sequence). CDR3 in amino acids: CATSGQAPYEQYF. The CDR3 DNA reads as TGTGCCACCAGCGGACAGGCCCCCTACGAGCAGTACTTC.

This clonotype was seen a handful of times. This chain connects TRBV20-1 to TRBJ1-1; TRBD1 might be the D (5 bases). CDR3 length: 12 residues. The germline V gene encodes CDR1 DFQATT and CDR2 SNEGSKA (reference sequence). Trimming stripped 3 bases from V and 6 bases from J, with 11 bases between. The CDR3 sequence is CSASQGTSEAFF. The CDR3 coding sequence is TGCAGTGCTAGCCAGGGTACGTCTGAAGCTTTCTTT.

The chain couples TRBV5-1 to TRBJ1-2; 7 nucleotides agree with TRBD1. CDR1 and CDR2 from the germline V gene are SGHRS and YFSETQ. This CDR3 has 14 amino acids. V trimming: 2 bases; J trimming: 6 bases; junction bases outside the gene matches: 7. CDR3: CASSLGGTANGYTF. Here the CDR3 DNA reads TGCGCCAGCAGCTTAGGTGGGACAGCTAATGGCTACACCTTC.

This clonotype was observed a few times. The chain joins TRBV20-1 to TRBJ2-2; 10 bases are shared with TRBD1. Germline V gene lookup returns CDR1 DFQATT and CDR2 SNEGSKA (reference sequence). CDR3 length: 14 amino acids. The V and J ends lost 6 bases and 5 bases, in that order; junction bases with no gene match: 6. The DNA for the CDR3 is TGCAGTGCGACAGGGGGCGCGGTAACCGGGGAGCTGTTTTTT. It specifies CSATGGAVTGELFF.

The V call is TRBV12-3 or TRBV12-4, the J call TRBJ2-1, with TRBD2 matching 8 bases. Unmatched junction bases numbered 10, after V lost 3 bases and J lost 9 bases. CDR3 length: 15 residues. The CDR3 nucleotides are TGTGCCAGCAGTTTCACGGGACTAGATGTGGGTGAGCAGTTCTTC. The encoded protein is CASSFTGLDVGEQFF.

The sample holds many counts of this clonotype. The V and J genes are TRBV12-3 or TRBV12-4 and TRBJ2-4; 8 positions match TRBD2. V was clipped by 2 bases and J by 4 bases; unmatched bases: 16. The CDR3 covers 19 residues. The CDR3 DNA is TGTGCCAGCAGTTTACTTTTGGGAGTGGCGGGAGGAAGAAAAAACATTCAGTACTTC. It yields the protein CASSLLLGVAGGRKNIQYF.

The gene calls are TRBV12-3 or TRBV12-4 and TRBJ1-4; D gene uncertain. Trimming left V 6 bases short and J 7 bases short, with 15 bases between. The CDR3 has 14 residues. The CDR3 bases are TGTGCCAGCAGCCAGGATTGGAGAGTTGAAAAACTGTTTTTT. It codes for CASSQDWRVEKLFF.

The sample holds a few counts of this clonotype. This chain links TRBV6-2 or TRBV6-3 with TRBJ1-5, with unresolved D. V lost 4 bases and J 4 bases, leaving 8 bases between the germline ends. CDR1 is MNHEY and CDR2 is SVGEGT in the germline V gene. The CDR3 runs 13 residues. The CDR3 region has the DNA TGTGCCAGCAGTTCTGAGTGGAATCAGCCCCAGCATTTT. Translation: CASSSEWNQPQHF.

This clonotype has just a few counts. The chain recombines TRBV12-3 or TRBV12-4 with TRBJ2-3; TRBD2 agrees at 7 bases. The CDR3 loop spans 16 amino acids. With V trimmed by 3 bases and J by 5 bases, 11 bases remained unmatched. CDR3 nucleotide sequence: TGTGCCAGCAGTTTTGGGGGACGGCGGGAGTTAGATACGCAGTATTTT. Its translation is CASSFGGRRELDTQYF.

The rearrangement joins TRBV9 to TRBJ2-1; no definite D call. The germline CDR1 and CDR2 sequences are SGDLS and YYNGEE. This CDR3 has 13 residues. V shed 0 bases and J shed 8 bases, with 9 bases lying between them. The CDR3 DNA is TGTGCCAGCAGCGTAGACGAAATGGATGAGCAGTTCTTC. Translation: CASSVDEMDEQFF. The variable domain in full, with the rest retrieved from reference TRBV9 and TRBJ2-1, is DSGVTQTPKHLITATGQRVTLRCSPRSGDLSVYWYQQSLDQGLQFLIQYYNGEERAKGNILERFSAQQFPDLHSELNLSSLELGDSALYFCASSVDEMDEQFFGPGTRLTVL.

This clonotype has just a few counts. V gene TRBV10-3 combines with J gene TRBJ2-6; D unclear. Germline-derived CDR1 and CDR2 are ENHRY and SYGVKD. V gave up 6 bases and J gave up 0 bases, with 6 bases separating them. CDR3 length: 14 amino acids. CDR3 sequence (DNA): TGTGCCATCAGGGCTAACTCTGGGGCCAACGTCCTGACTTTC. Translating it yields CAIRANSGANVLTF.